This entry lists 10 T cell receptor beta chains sequenced from one sample in a study of blood T cell repertoires in COVID-19. Using immunoSEQ multiplex PCR, the repertoire was profiled, and TCRdb retains in-frame clones only, with some absent. The sample yields roughly 160,000 clones, approximately 79% seen once. Sequenced material: peripheral blood. The receptors shown here come from a woman of 80 years or more with acute or convalescent COVID-19.

V usage is TRBV2 and J usage is TRBJ1-2; 7 nucleotides align to TRBD1. From germline, CDR1 is SNHLY and CDR2 FYNNEI. This CDR3 region has 12 residues. V lost 7 bases and J lost 5; bases outside the gene matches: 4. CDR3 in DNA: TGTGCCAGCATGAACAGGGGTTATGGCTACACCTTC. Protein sequence: CASMNRGYGYTF. The whole variable domain, remainder taken from reference TRBV2 and TRBJ1-2, is EPEVTQTPSHQVTQMGQEVILRCVPISNHLYFYWYRQILGQKVEFLVSFYNNEISEKSEIFDDQFSVERPDGSNFTLKIRSTKLEDSAMYFCASMNRGYGYTFGSGTRLTVV.

The J gene is TRBJ2-5, the V gene TRBV3-1 (or the pseudogene TRBV3-2); D is perhaps TRBD1 (5 bases). V lost 0 bases and J 4 bases, leaving 12 bases between the germline ends. The CDR3 spans 15 residues. Germline V gene lookup returns CDR1 LGHDT and CDR2 YNNKEL (reference sequence). CDR3 sequence reads: CASSQEGSRGETQYF. Written as DNA, the CDR3 is TGTGCCAGCAGCCAAGAGGGGTCTAGGGGAGAGACCCAGTACTTC.

The CDR3, as DNA: TGTGCCTGGAGTGTACTATTAGCGGGAGGAGATACGCAGTATTTT. It specifies CAWSVLLAGGDTQYF. The chain links TRBV30 to TRBJ2-3; TRBD2 matches 10 bases. The CDR3 totals 15 residues. The trim removed 0 bases at V and 5 bases at J, leaving 5 bases unmatched. Germline V gene lookup returns CDR1 GTSNPN and CDR2 SVGIG (reference sequence).

V is TRBV2 and J is TRBJ2-7; possible D gene TRBD1, 6 bases. Germline V lookup: CDR1 SNHLY, CDR2 FYNNEI. V was clipped by 5 bases and J by 2 bases, with 10 bases between them. CDR3 length: 13 amino acids. This CDR3 is CASSPGTTYEQYF. For the CDR3, the DNA is TGTGCCAGCAGTCCCGGGACAACCTACGAGCAGTACTTC.

The chain combines TRBV27 with TRBJ2-2; 7 bases are shared with TRBD1. CDR3 length equals 14 residues. Trimming took 4 bases from V and 6 from J; bases not matched to a gene: 5. The germline V gene encodes CDR1 MNHEY and CDR2 SMNVEV (reference sequence). CDR3 loop: CASSYRGAAGELFF. In DNA, the CDR3 is TGTGCCAGCAGTTACAGGGGAGCAGCCGGGGAGCTGTTTTTT.

This clone was found a few times. The rearrangement joins TRBV28 to TRBJ1-4; the D is unclear. The CDR3 totals 15 residues. Germline-derived CDR1 and CDR2 are MDHEN and SYDVKM. V was trimmed by 6 bases and J by 5 bases, leaving 16 bases between them. The CDR3, as DNA: TGTGCCAGCAGGCTGCCCGGGAGGGAGAATGAAAAACTGTTTTTT. This encodes CASRLPGRENEKLFF.

This clone was counted a single time. The chain has TRBV28 and TRBJ2-1; 7 bases fit TRBD2. V trimming: 6 bases; J trimming: 7 bases; junction bases outside the gene matches: 12. CDR1 and CDR2 from the germline V gene are MDHEN and SYDVKM. The CDR3 totals 15 residues. DNA of the CDR3: TGTGCCAGCAGCAAAACTAGCGCCGGCGAGAATGAGCAGTTCTTC. Protein product: CASSKTSAGENEQFF.

The V and J genes are TRBV7-9 and TRBJ2-2; the D is unclear. The V gene lost 1 base and the J gene lost 10 bases, with 10 bases spanning the gap. Per germline, CDR1 SEHNR and CDR2 FQNEAQ (reference sequence). The length of the CDR3 is 13 residues. The CDR3 nucleotides read TGTGCCAGCAGCTTAGGAGCAATTGAGGAGCTGTTTTTT. This codes for CASSLGAIEELFF. Variable domain in full (rest from reference TRBV7-9 and TRBJ2-2): DTGVSQNPRHKITKRGQNVTFRCDPISEHNRLYWYRQTLGQGPEFLTYFQNEAQLEKSRLLSDRFSAERPKGSFSTLEIQRTEQGDSAMYLCASSLGAIEELFFGEGSRLTVL.

The chain recombines TRBV18 with TRBJ1-5; 7 positions agree with TRBD1. This CDR3 is 16 amino acids long. V lost 3 bases, J lost 0 bases, and 5 bases stayed unmatched. The germline V gene encodes CDR1 KGHSH and CDR2 LQKENI. The CDR3 sequence: CASSPGTEYSNQPQHF. The CDR3 DNA is TGTGCCAGCTCACCCGGGACAGAGTATAGCAATCAGCCCCAGCATTTT.

This rearrangement joins TRBV7-3 to TRBJ2-1; no clear D gene. CDR1 and CDR2 (germline): SGHTA, FQGTGA. The V end was cut by 4 bases, the J end by 9 bases, with 10 bases between. The CDR3 covers 12 residues. The CDR3 here is CASSSPGVEQFF. The CDR3 DNA reads TGTGCCAGCAGCTCCCCCGGAGTTGAGCAGTTCTTC.